These 30 T cell receptor beta chains originate from one sample sequenced in a study of blood T cells in healthy people across ages. For the second PCR, which ran for roughly 7 to 11 cycles, a sample-barcoded 5' primer and a J-beta primer mix were used. TCRdb ran MiXCR on the 5' RACE reads and lists one entry per CDR3 protein. The sample consists of roughly 1,700,000 distinct CDR3 sequences, 28% of them appearing once. Sequenced sample: blood. The source is a woman aged 25 to 39 in good health.

This clonotype was recorded once. A junction boundary mismatches the germline segment, possibly from a read error. The DNA of the CDR3 is TGTACCAGTAGACGAAGGAACGAGCAGTACTTC. This gives the protein CTSRRRNEQYF. This chain connects TRBV28 to TRBJ2-4, with no clear D. Judging by the DNA end, TRBJ2-7 fits better; the J call may be wrong. Germline lookup yields CDR1 MDHEN and CDR2 SYDVKM. This CDR3 is 11 amino acids long.

This clonotype was seen at least ten times. The genes are TRBV12-3 or TRBV12-4 and TRBJ2-5; D is ambiguous. This CDR3 region has 15 residues. Trimming stripped 3 bases from V and 1 base from J, with 12 bases between. In DNA, the CDR3 is TGTGCCAGCAGTTTTAGGTACGGCCGCCAAGAGACCCAGTACTTC. It translates to CASSFRYGRQETQYF.

The genes are TRBV11-2 and TRBJ2-7; D tentatively fits TRBD1 or TRBD2 (5 bases each). There are 15 residues in the CDR3. From germline, CDR1 is SGHAT and CDR2 FQNNGV. The germline V and J ends were trimmed by 3 bases and 5 bases, with 17 bases remaining between them. Here the CDR3 reads CASSFLERGGDEQYF. CDR3 in DNA: TGTGCCAGCAGCTTCCTGGAGAGGGGCGGCGACGAGCAGTACTTC. The variable domain in full, with the rest retrieved from reference TRBV11-2 and TRBJ2-7, is EAGVAQSPRYKIIEKRQSVAFWCNPISGHATLYWYQQILGQGPKLLIQFQNNGVVDDSQLPKDRFSAERLKGVDSTLKIQPAKLEDSAVYLCASSFLERGGDEQYFGPGTRLTVT.

This clonotype has ten or more counts. The V call is TRBV5-6, the J call TRBJ2-1; 7 positions agree with TRBD1. V was pared by 4 bases and J by 5 bases, with 9 bases of the junction left unmatched. Per the germline V gene, CDR1 is SGHDT and CDR2 is YYEEEE. This CDR3 has 15 residues. CDR3 DNA sequence: TGTGCCAGCAGCCCTCGTTGGGACAGAAACAATGAGCAGTTCTTC. Encoded protein: CASSPRWDRNNEQFF.

In its sample, this clonotype was seen a few times. The V gene is TRBV25-1, the J gene TRBJ2-1; TRBD2 matches at 8 bases. V lost 5 bases to trimming and J lost 6 bases; unmatched junction nucleotides: 15. This CDR3 has 17 residues. CDR1 MGHDK and CDR2 SYGVNS come from the germline V gene. CDR3 amino acids: CASSQWRGEGSGNEQFF. The CDR3 DNA sequence: TGTGCCAGCAGTCAATGGCGGGGGGAGGGATCCGGCAATGAGCAGTTCTTC.

Comment on this clonotype: A read error is possible here, since a much larger clone lies one base away. The chain recombines TRBV27 with TRBJ1-2; maybe TRBD1 (6 bases). The germline gives CDR1 MNHEY, CDR2 SMNVEV (reference sequence). The CDR3 totals 15 residues. CDR3 in amino acids: CACSLRGQFNYGYTF. CDR3 DNA: TGTGCCTGCAGTTTGAGAGGACAGTTTAACTATGGCTACACCTTC.

Worth noting for this clonotype: A read error is possible here, since a much larger clone lies one base away. The chain carries TRBV12-3 or TRBV12-4 and TRBJ2-7; D ambiguous. The CDR3 runs to 12 residues. Trimming stripped 5 bases from V and 9 bases from J, with 14 bases between. The CDR3 here is CASSPTPGRQYF. In DNA form, the CDR3 reads TGTGCCAGCAGTCCCACTCCAGGACGGCAGTACTTC.

This clonotype was found many times. The genes are TRBV6-2 or TRBV6-3 and TRBJ2-3; D may be TRBD2 (6 bases). The CDR3 runs 14 residues. From germline, CDR1 is MNHEY and CDR2 SVGEGT. V was cut by 5 bases and J by 4 bases, with 13 bases left in between. CDR3 sequence (DNA): TGTGCCAGCAGTGAGATCGGGAGTCCAGATACGCAGTATTTT. Encoded protein: CASSEIGSPDTQYF.

The rearrangement uses TRBV7-9 and TRBJ2-7; 7 positions agree with TRBD1. V lost 3 bases, J lost 3 bases, and 5 bases stayed unmatched. Germline V CDR1 and CDR2: SEHNR, FQNEAQ (reference sequence). CDR3 size: 14 residues. This chain's CDR3 is CASSLTGNLYEQYF. The CDR3 DNA reads TGTGCCAGCAGCTTGACAGGGAATCTCTACGAGCAGTACTTC.

In its sample, this clonotype was seen a few times. The J gene is TRBJ2-5, the V gene TRBV18, with TRBD2 identical over 8 bases. Germline CDR1 and CDR2: KGHSH and LQKENI. V dropped 0 bases and J dropped 3; count of bases not matched to a gene: 3. The CDR3 is 15 amino acids. CDR3 bases: TGTGCCAGCTCACCACCGAGCGGGAGTAAAGAGACCCAGTACTTC. Amino acids: CASSPPSGSKETQYF.

The table lists this clonotype with a few counts. The V and J genes are TRBV7-9 and TRBJ2-5; the match to TRBD1 covers 7 bases. V lost 3 bases to trimming and J lost 3 bases; unmatched junction nucleotides: 4. The CDR3 runs to 14 residues. Germline V gene lookup returns CDR1 SEHNR and CDR2 FQNEAQ (reference sequence). This CDR3 reads CASSLGTAKETQYF. The CDR3 DNA is TGTGCCAGCAGCTTGGGGACAGCAAAAGAGACCCAGTACTTC.

This clonotype was found once. V is TRBV7-3 and J is TRBJ2-3; TRBD2 matches at 7 bases. Trimming at V came to 10 bases and at J to 6 bases, leaving 13 bases not matched to a gene. Germline V gives CDR1 SGHTA, CDR2 FQGTGA. The CDR3 extends over 14 amino acids. In DNA form, the CDR3 reads TGTGCCACCCGGGAGGCCACCCACGCGGATACGCAGTATTTT. This encodes CATREATHADTQYF.

The rearrangement uses TRBV27 and TRBJ2-1; D unresolved. The ends were cut back, 8 bases at V and 3 bases at J, with 17 bases in the middle. CDR1 and CDR2 (germline): MNHEY, SMNVEV (reference sequence). The CDR3 has 15 amino acids. CDR3 nucleotides: TGTGCCAGCCCGCCAGTTCCTCATTACTACAATGAGCAGTTCTTC. Protein sequence: CASPPVPHYYNEQFF.

This chain uses TRBV20-1 with TRBJ2-1, with D possibly being TRBD1 or TRBD2 (6 bases each). CDR1 and CDR2 from the germline V gene are DFQATT and SNEGSKA (reference sequence). The CDR3 spans 14 residues. With 3 bases removed from V and 2 bases from J, the gap between germline ends came to 11 bases. For the CDR3, the DNA is TGCAGTGCTAGTAGGGGGGTAGCCTACAATGAGCAGTTCTTC. Residues: CSASRGVAYNEQFF.

This clonotype was seen a few times. This chain connects TRBV11-2 to TRBJ2-7; tentatively, D is TRBD1 or TRBD2 (6 bases each). Germline CDR1 reads SGHAT; CDR2 reads FQNNGV. Trimming left V 7 bases short and J 5 bases short, with 12 bases between. The CDR3 runs 12 residues. CDR3 sequence reads: CASTLRGDEQYF. CDR3 DNA: TGTGCCAGCACCCTAAGGGGGGACGAGCAGTACTTC.

A few counts support this clonotype. The gene calls are TRBV9 and TRBJ2-7, with TRBD1 matching over 7 bases. The CDR3 is 16 amino acids. Germline CDR1 SGDLS, CDR2 YYNGEE. Trimming at V came to 0 bases and at J to 0 bases, leaving 6 bases not matched to a gene. The CDR3 nucleotides are TGTGCCAGCAGCGTAGAAGGGACAGTGAGCTCCTACGAGCAGTACTTC. It translates to CASSVEGTVSSYEQYF.

This sequence joins TRBV7-2 and TRBJ2-1; weak D call: TRBD2 (6 bases). This CDR3 is built from 14 residues. Trimming took 3 bases from V and 6 from J, leaving 12 bases between them. The V gene's germline CDR1 is SGHTA and CDR2 FQGNSA. The CDR3 loop is CASSFVGLINEQFF. The DNA of the CDR3 is TGTGCCAGCAGCTTCGTAGGACTAATCAATGAGCAGTTCTTC.

This clonotype was found a few times. The chain combines TRBV10-2 with TRBJ2-1, with TRBD1 matching 9 bases. With V trimmed by 7 bases and J by 8 bases, 12 bases remained unmatched. The CDR3 runs to 15 residues. CDR1 and CDR2 (germline): WSHSY, SAAADI. This chain's CDR3 is CASIPGQGIGYEQFF. The CDR3, as DNA: TGCGCCAGCATTCCCGGACAGGGGATAGGATATGAGCAGTTCTTC.

This clonotype has a handful of counts. In DNA form, the CDR3 reads TGTGCCAGCAGCAACGAACCTAAATTTCATAATGAGCAGTTCTTC. Translation: CASSNEPKFHNEQFF. This chain connects TRBV11-2 to TRBJ2-1, with no clear D. The CDR3 has 15 amino acids. V lost 5 bases and J lost 7, with 18 bases in between. In germline, CDR1 is SGHAT, CDR2 FQNNGV.

This clonotype was picked up many times. The chain is built from TRBV7-2 and TRBJ2-7; 9 nucleotides align to TRBD2. Germline V gives CDR1 SGHTA, CDR2 FQGNSA. This CDR3 spans 14 amino acids. Unmatched junction bases numbered 6, after V lost 5 bases and J lost 4 bases. The CDR3 protein is CASSRGLARYEQYF. The CDR3, as DNA: TGTGCCAGCAGCCGGGGACTAGCTAGGTACGAGCAGTACTTC.

This clonotype was found many times. V is TRBV6-5 and J is TRBJ1-2; D is possibly TRBD1 (6 bases). Germline V gene sequence: CDR1 MNHEY, CDR2 SVGAGI. The CDR3 is 15 amino acids. Trimming shortened V by 4 bases and J by 4 bases, and 16 bases separated the two germline ends. The DNA of the CDR3 is TGTGCCAGCAGTTCCGACGGGGGCCAACTCTATGGCTACACCTTC. It yields the protein CASSSDGGQLYGYTF.

The gene calls are TRBV5-1 and TRBJ2-3; D tentatively fits TRBD1 or TRBD2 (6 bases each). The CDR3 extends over 15 amino acids. V was trimmed by 4 bases and J by 1 base, leaving 13 bases between them. CDR1 is SGHRS, CDR2 YFSETQ, per germline. The CDR3 DNA reads as TGCGCCAGCAGCGGAGGGGACACACGCACAGATACGCAGTATTTT. Residues: CASSGGDTRTDTQYF.

This clonotype was picked up a small number of times. The chain uses TRBV18 and TRBJ2-5; 7 bases fit TRBD2. Germline V CDR1 and CDR2: KGHSH, LQKENI. This CDR3 comprises 16 residues. J gave up 1 base and V 2 bases, and 7 bases lay outside the gene matches. The CDR3 protein is CASSPNPAGTQETQYF. DNA of the CDR3: TGTGCCAGCTCACCAAATCCAGCGGGAACCCAAGAGACCCAGTACTTC.

About this clonotype itself: A much more abundant neighbour one base away suggests this may be a read error. The V gene is TRBV6-5, the J gene TRBJ2-7, with 11 bases lining up with TRBD1. There are 15 residues in the CDR3. CDR1 and CDR2 from the germline V gene are MNHEY and SVGAGI. V lost 6 bases, J lost 3 bases, and 7 bases stayed unmatched. The DNA of the CDR3 is TGTGCCAGCAGACCTCCCGGGACAGGGGGCTACGAGCAGTACTTC. Translating it yields CASRPPGTGGYEQYF.

The rearrangement links TRBV28 to TRBJ2-7, with TRBD1 identical over 8 bases. Germline lookup yields CDR1 MDHEN and CDR2 SYDVKM. The CDR3 is 15 residues long. Losses at the gene ends were 5 bases for V and 2 bases for J; bases not matched to a gene: 8. The CDR3 DNA is TGTGCCAGCAGTGCCGTGACAGGGGTCCCCTACGAGCAGTACTTC. Translating it yields CASSAVTGVPYEQYF.

This clonotype has more than one count but fewer than ten. The J gene is TRBJ2-7, the V gene TRBV5-1, with 7 bases aligning to TRBD1. This CDR3 has 14 residues. Germline lookup yields CDR1 SGHRS and CDR2 YFSETQ. The ends lost 5 bases at V and 6 bases at J; junction bases unmatched: 11. The CDR3 DNA reads as TGCGCCAGCAGTGTGGACAGGCCTCCCGGCGAGCAGTACTTC. Amino acid sequence: CASSVDRPPGEQYF.

This clonotype turned up a few times. The chain joins TRBV4-1 to TRBJ2-3; TRBD2 might be the D (5 bases). CDR3 size: 15 residues. Germline V lookup: CDR1 MGHRA, CDR2 YSYEKL. Trimming shortened V by 1 base and J by 0 bases, and 8 bases separated the two germline ends. The CDR3 sequence is CASSQVGVSTDTQYF. CDR3 coding DNA: TGCGCCAGCAGCCAAGTGGGAGTTAGCACAGATACGCAGTATTTT.

The J gene is TRBJ1-5, the V gene TRBV5-5; no clear D gene. Germline V gives CDR1 SGHKS, CDR2 YYEKEE (reference sequence). The germline V and J ends were trimmed by 3 bases and 7 bases, with 14 bases remaining between them. The CDR3 contains 14 residues. CDR3 in amino acids: CASSSVPPGQPQHF. CDR3 DNA sequence: TGTGCCAGCAGCTCGGTCCCGCCGGGGCAGCCCCAGCATTTT.

The V and J genes are TRBV29-1 and TRBJ2-7; D is unresolved. Per the germline V gene, CDR1 is SQVTM and CDR2 is ANQGSEA. The CDR3 sequence is 12 residues long. V shed 4 bases and J shed 7 bases, with 14 bases lying between them. CDR3 in amino acids: CSVGLRMGEQYF. CDR3 bases: TGCAGCGTTGGCTTGAGGATGGGGGAGCAGTACTTC.

CDR3 in amino acids: CASSSPGGGIPYGYTF. The DNA for the CDR3 is TGTGCCAGCAGTTCGCCGGGAGGGGGTATCCCCTATGGCTACACCTTC. This chain links TRBV28 with TRBJ1-2; perhaps TRBD1 as D (6 bases). The CDR3 runs 16 residues. Germline V lookup: CDR1 MDHEN, CDR2 SYDVKM. V dropped 4 bases and J dropped 4 bases, with 19 bases sitting between them.